This T cell receptor (beta chain) was recovered during a study of CD8+ T cells in alopecia areata. The treatment here: oral pan-JAK inhibitor, 5-10 mg twice daily. Extracted from the samples, RNA was reverse transcribed into cDNA to serve as the sequencing template. Assay: immunoSEQ multiplex PCR; the TCRdb copy retains only in-frame clones and omits some. The table shows a few hundred thousand clones, with roughly 44% occurring only once. Germline-derived CDR1 and CDR2 are GTSNPN and SVGIG (reference sequence). This CDR3 has 17 residues. V lost 4 bases and J lost 0; bases outside the gene matches: 12.

The clonotype was recovered from a human donor with alopecia areata. The J gene is TRBJ1-5, the V gene TRBV30; 7 bases map to TRBD1. Sequences were derived from CD4+ T cells sorted from blood, sampled at approximately week 36, from a patient treated with tofacitinib. For the CDR3, the DNA is TGTGCCTGGATCCCGGGACAGCCACTAAATAGCAATCAGCCCCAGCATTTT. This codes for CAWIPGQPLNSNQPQHF. Complete variable domain (other parts from reference TRBV30 and TRBJ1-5): SQTIHQWPATLVQPVGSPLSLECTVEGTSNPNLYWYRQAAGRGLQLLFYSVGIGQISSEVPQNLSASRPQDRQFILSSKKLLLSDSGFYLCAWIPGQPLNSNQPQHFGDGTRLSIL.